The T cell receptor beta chain described here comes from a study of vaccination and CD4 T cells after COVID-19. A note on this clonotype: Its target is not known.

Trimming took 6 bases from V and 5 from J, leaving 16 bases between them. Germline V gene data show CDR1 as MNHNS and CDR2 as SASEGT. This CDR3 has 14 amino acids. Treatment reported: roughly 11-day PBMC culture with coronavirus spike peptide pools or control peptides (ViraFEST assay). Sequence data for DNA of cultured CD4+ T cells were generated by the Oncomine TCR Beta short-read assay. Genomic DNA was isolated from CD4+ T cells that had been cultured. TCRdb recomputed calls from the PCR reads with MiXCR, one row per CDR3 protein. Among some 12,000 distinct CDR3 sequences, under 75% were seen once, and the ten largest hold roughly 10%.

The source material was CD4+ T cells from blood, cultured in vitro. The sequence was obtained from a human donor who had recovered from COVID-19. V usage is TRBV6-1 and J usage is TRBJ2-5; D not resolved. DNA of the CDR3: TGTGCCAGCAGAATGGAAGTAGCCGGGGAGACCCAGTACTTC. Protein sequence: CASRMEVAGETQYF.